This T cell receptor (beta chain) originates from a study of blood T cell repertoires in COVID-19. The CDR3 spans 15 residues. Germline V gene lookup returns CDR1 SGHNT and CDR2 YYREEE (reference sequence). Unmatched junction bases numbered 9, after V lost 5 bases and J lost 8 bases. Here immunoSEQ multiplex PCR was the method, and the copy in TCRdb shows in-frame clones only, minus some. The table records a few hundred thousand clones, approximately 91% of them present only once. Sequencing input: PBMCs or T cells enriched from blood (not recorded which). The chain carries TRBV5-4 and TRBJ2-3, with 12 bases fitting TRBD2. This TCR came from a human donor in a cohort exposed to, infected with or recovered from COVID-19 (not recorded which). The donor label of this sample is uncertain. CDR3 DNA sequence: TGTGCCAGCAGGCCCCTAGCGGGGGGGCCAGGTACGCAGTATTTT. This translates into CASRPLAGGPGTQYF.